This record looks at one T cell receptor beta chain sequence and its context. In its sample, this clone was seen a few times. No cognate antigen has been identified for it. One base away there is no much larger clone; base qualities are not given. This record comes from a study of T cells in localized non-small cell lung cancer (dated by TCRdb to between 2020 and 2021). With regard to the full study: Comparing tumors with uninvolved tumor-adjacent lungs, the study looked at the T cell repertoires of 200 to 250 patients with early-stage NSCLC. Of the NSCLC patients, 120 to 150 were male and approximately 97 were female, and the mean age was around 70 years. The cohort was made up of some 240 treatment-naive NSCLC patients whose localized lung tumors had been resected.

Uninvolved adjacent lung was sampled at least 2 cm away from the tumor margin, and two independent pathologists confirmed that the tissue had no atypia. At diagnosis, peripheral blood, uninvolved tumor-adjacent lung and tumor were collected and stored as a combination of fresh-frozen and FFPE material. TCR beta CDR3 regions were sequenced from DNA using the immunoSEQ Assay. From the authors' description of their analysis: T cell density was computed as TCR beta template counts normalized to usable DNA estimated by amplifying housekeeping genes. Richness was estimated with the preseqR package, extrapolating to 400,000 templates for PBMC samples and 120,000 templates for tissue samples. Clonality was defined as one minus Pielou's evenness. Tissue-enriched TCRs were identified by differential abundance testing using productive amino-acid clonotypes, minimum total count 5 and alpha 0.1. The Jaccard Index and the Morisita Overlap Index were used to measure repertoire overlap between compartments. GLIPH grouped TCR beta CDR3s together with public tetramer-defined viral CDR3s, and a viral motif had to include at least three viral sequences and also show V-gene enrichment. TCRdb limited this immuneACCESS table to in-frame rearrangements with V and J called. A share of clones is missing; checked studies link under half to unresolved V genes, and the rest is unexplained. The V and J calls and clone size are taken from that table; D and trimming were inferred from the DNA. This sample comprises roughly 6,300 clones, 15% of them detected only once. About 4.8% of the sample rests with the top ten.

What the authors observed across the whole study: Of the top 100 tumor clones, a median of roughly 56 were detected in paired uninvolved adjacent lung; approximately 30 were also among that lung's top 100. Multi-region tumor sequencing was not performed, so intratumor heterogeneity could not be excluded. Longer overall survival was associated with higher T cell density in blood, whereas shorter survival was associated with higher clonality in adjacent lung. Because the study design was exploratory, TCR variables were selected using unadjusted p-values without false-discovery rate correction. Uninvolved tumor-adjacent lung showed the highest T cell clonality, higher than tumor, which suggests more focused antigenic responses in the uninvolved tumor-adjacent lung.

The clonotype originates from a male donor at least 60 years old with stage II squamous cell lung carcinoma. The sample here was normal lung tissue next to the tumor, taken before any cancer treatment.

The DNA sequence follows: TGCGCCAGCAGCCAAGATAGGGCTCGGGCGGGAACCGGGGAGCTGTTTTTT. Translated, it gives CASSQDRARAGTGELFF. The rearrangement joined TRBV1 to TRBJ2-2; the table's D call, TRBD2, has no DNA check behind it. TRBV1 is shown as a pseudogene. The CDR3, from cysteine to phenylalanine, totals 17 residues. Only the CDR3 region is kept as DNA, spanning 51 bases read in frame from base 1.